This TCR beta chain comes out of a study of T-cell memory formation after mild COVID-19. Study in general: In these data, TCR clusters were largely donor specific.

Whole-study findings and limits: Contracting clones from day 15 to 85 showed balanced CD4/CD8; later expanders favored CD4+. CD4+ clones that contracted lay mainly in CM and EM; CD8+ ones lay in EMRA.

It was 5'RACE with constant-segment primers that produced the TCR alpha and TCR beta cDNA libraries, which carried sample barcodes and UMIs. TCRdb analysed the 5' RACE reads with MiXCR anew, one entry per CDR3 protein. This sample yields a few hundred thousand distinct CDR3 sequences, of which 15% to 20% are seen a single time; more than 20% belongs to the top ten. The ends were cut back, 1 base at V and 3 bases at J, with 14 bases in the middle. Germline V lookup: CDR1 SGHVS, CDR2 FNYEAQ. The CDR3 consists of 16 residues. In the case of this clonotype: Its specificity is not known.

V usage is TRBV7-6 and J usage is TRBJ2-3; tentative D call: TRBD2 (7 bases). The sample taken for sequencing was PBMCs or a T cell subset sorted from them (not recorded which). The clonotype comes from a man between 18 and 35 years old who had mild COVID-19 (a few samples of this study predate the infection). Cell type and time point are not known. CDR3 nucleotides: TGTGCCAGCAGCTTAGTGGGGGGGCCGGGGACAGATACGCAGTATTTT. Amino acids: CASSLVGGPGTDTQYF.